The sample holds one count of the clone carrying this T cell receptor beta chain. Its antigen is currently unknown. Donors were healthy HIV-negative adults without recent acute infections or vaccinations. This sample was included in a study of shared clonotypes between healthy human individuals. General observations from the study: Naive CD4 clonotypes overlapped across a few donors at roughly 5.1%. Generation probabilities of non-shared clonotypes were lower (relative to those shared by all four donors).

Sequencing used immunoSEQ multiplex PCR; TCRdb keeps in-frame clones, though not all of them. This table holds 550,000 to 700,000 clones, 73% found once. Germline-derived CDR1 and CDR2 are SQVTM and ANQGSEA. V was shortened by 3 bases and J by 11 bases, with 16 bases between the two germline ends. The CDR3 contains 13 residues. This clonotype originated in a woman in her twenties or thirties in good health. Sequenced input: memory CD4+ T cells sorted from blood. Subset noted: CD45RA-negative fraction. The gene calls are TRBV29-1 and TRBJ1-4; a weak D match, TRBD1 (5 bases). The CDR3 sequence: CSVDGEQGEKLFF. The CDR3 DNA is TGCAGCGTTGACGGCGAGCAGGGTGAGAAACTGTTTTTT.